This TCR beta chain was recorded in a study of T cells in Graves' hyperthyroidism and ophthalmopathy. Findings and limits, study-wide: The majority of expanded thyroid clonotypes above 0.001 also appeared in blood.

Ophthalmopathy patients showed a Clinical Activity Score of at least 3, NOSPECS grade of at least 4 and duration under 3 months. PBMCs came from roughly 10 ml fresh peripheral blood. Amplification yielded TCR beta CDR3 regions, with RNA transcripts as the source. The primer set for the first-round RT-PCR of the TCR CDR3 was HTBI. Each CDR3 protein gets one entry after TCRdb re-called the multiplex PCR reads with MiXCR. The profile shows roughly 640,000 distinct CDR3 sequences, roughly 15% of them singletons. This clonotype was observed at least ten times. Its antigen is still unknown. The receptor was isolated from a woman aged 40 to 50 with Graves' ophthalmopathy. Sample: blood.

The CDR3 DNA is TGCAGTGTTTGGAAGCACGGTCTGGAGCAGTACTTC. It codes for CSVWKHGLEQYF. This rearrangement joins TRBV20-1 to TRBJ2-7; D ambiguous. Trimming cost V 7 bases and J 7 bases, with 17 bases left between them. The CDR3 is 12 residues long. Germline CDR1 is DFQATT and CDR2 is SNEGSKA (reference sequence).